The present T cell receptor (beta chain) was sequenced within a study of T cells in tuberculosis (dated by TCRdb to the late 2010s). Regarding the research as a whole: In the study, CD1B tetramers and high-throughput TCR immunosequencing were combined to characterize T cells specific for the mycobacterial lipid antigen glucose monomycolate (GMM). A South African clinical cohort compared IGRA-negative adolescents, IGRA-positive adolescents with latent tuberculosis and adults with active tuberculosis, some 10 per group. What the research found in general, with its limitations: An accuracy of 85% to 90% (AUROC approximately 0.91) was reached by a classifier using the diverse GMM-specific repertoire, compared with about 70% accuracy when GEM motif frequencies were used. Compared with IGRA-negative controls, TCR-alpha repertoires from active tuberculosis had smaller mean NN-distances to GMM-specific TCRs, which suggests clonal expansion of these TCRs. Clinical samples were chosen by availability of cryopreserved specimens, and active tuberculosis cases were adults while controls were adolescents. Shorter CDR3-alpha lengths in active tuberculosis patients partly drove the smaller NN-distances, and the TCR-beta difference was not statistically significant.

The CDR3 covers 13 residues, taking in both the cysteine and the phenylalanine. Kept here is only the CDR3 DNA, which spans 39 bases and is read in frame from base 1. The junction shows trimming of 5 bases on V and 5 bases on J, plus 14 bases between the germline ends. The germline V gene specifies SGHRS as CDR1 and YFSETQ as CDR2. About this clone itself: The target of this receptor is not known. No per-base quality is available; no much larger clone lies one base away.

At study entry, adolescents were screened for latent tuberculosis infection by tuberculin skin test and QuantiFERON-TB GOLD In-Tube IGRA. Unsorted cryopreserved PBMC were immunosequenced, covering on average about 100,000 T cells per clinical donor. Eleven high schools in the Worcester region of the Western Cape, South Africa, served as enrollment sites for adolescents aged 12 to 18 years. Approximately ten M. tuberculosis-infected adolescents and about 10 uninfected adolescents were selected, with the two groups matched for age and sex. For the adolescents, PBMC were isolated by density centrifugation from freshly drawn heparinized blood and then cryopreserved. The immunoSEQ multiplex PCR assay was used to generate TCR libraries, with TCR-beta and/or TCR-alpha/delta assays applied to each sample. The amplified TCR libraries were sequenced using the Illumina high-throughput platform. In the original analysis: Clustering and dimensionality reduction relied on pairwise TCRdist distances among GMM-specific receptors from T cells that were either sorted ex vivo or expanded in vitro. Each clinical repertoire received a mean NN-distance score, defined as the average TCRdist to the nearest 10% of tetramer-positive reference sequences. GEM TCR motif frequency was computed as the fraction of unique TCRs matching known GEM sequences by V/J usage and CDR3 length. Linear discriminant analysis with leave-one-out cross-validation, implemented in scikit-learn, was used to classify active tuberculosis. What TCRdb holds here is the immuneACCESS table cut down to in-frame rearrangements. Part of the clones is not present; checked against another copy, under half of the missing clones reflect an unresolved V gene, and the others are unexplained. The V and J calls and the clone size are those of that table, but D and trimming were determined from the DNA. Within this sample are 40,000 to 50,000 clones, with 95% of them counted one time only. Jointly, the top ten make up 3.6% of the sample.

The chain was built from TRBV5-1 and TRBJ2-7; TRBD2 could be the D gene, as 5 bases match. The clonotype comes from a donor aged 10 to 29 with latent tuberculosis or without tuberculosis infection. The sample was PBMCs. In nucleotides, the sequence is TGCGCCAGCAGAACCATAGAGGGTAACGAGCAGTACTTC. It translates to CASRTIEGNEQYF.